A selection of T cell receptor beta chains follows, all from one sample in a study of beta chain features in type 1 diabetes. Sequenced by immunoSEQ multiplex PCR; TCRdb stores in-frame clones only, minus some. Of roughly 300,000 clones in the sample, approximately 14% were seen once. The material sequenced was naive CD4+ T cells from blood. The receptors were sampled from a man aged 25 to 45 with type 1 diabetes. Both conserved end residues are part of each CDR3. The D gene is left open where the match is weak. The size field is filled for only some rows; it gives once, few, many or a size class.

TRBV28	TRBJ2-7	.	TRBD1	CASREGTGVYEQYF	TGTGCCAGCAGGGAAGGGACAGGGGTCTACGAGCAGTACTTC
TRBV4-1	TRBJ2-7	.	TRBD2	CASSPGLAGAYEQYF	TGCGCCAGCAGCCCGGGACTAGCGGGTGCCTACGAGCAGTACTTC
TRBV15	TRBJ2-7	.	TRBD2	CATSRAGTTSYEQYF	TGTGCCACCAGCAGAGCCGGGACTACCTCCTACGAGCAGTACTTC
TRBV7-3	TRBJ2-7	few	TRBD2	CASSSSLAEAYEQYF	TGTGCCAGCAGCTCATCACTAGCGGAGGCCTACGAGCAGTACTTC
TRBV5-1	TRBJ1-2	.	TRBD1	CASSPGTGEGYTF	TGCGCCAGCAGCCCCGGGACAGGGGAAGGCTACACCTTC
TRBV9	TRBJ2-5	.	.	CASSPRPSTETQYF	TGTGCCAGCAGCCCCCGTCCCAGTACGGAGACCCAGTACTTC
TRBV2	TRBJ2-4	few	TRBD1	CASRIQTGGKNIQYF	TGTGCCAGCAGGATTCAAACAGGGGGCAAAAACATTCAGTACTTC
TRBV5-1	TRBJ2-7	.	.	CASSFPGDEQYF	TGCGCCAGCAGCTTTCCAGGGGACGAGCAGTACTTC
TRBV6-5	TRBJ2-6	.	.	CASRIGGSGANVLTF	TGTGCCAGCAGGATCGGAGGGTCTGGGGCCAACGTCCTGACTTTC
TRBV7-9	TRBJ2-5	few	TRBD2	CASSLGRRTSEETQYF	TGTGCCAGCAGCTTAGGTCGGCGGACTAGCGAGGAGACCCAGTACTTC
TRBV7-6	TRBJ2-1	.	TRBD2	CASSLEGGRASYNEQFF	TGTGCCAGCAGCTTAGAGGGCGGGAGGGCCTCCTACAATGAGCAGTTCTTC
TRBV7-9	TRBJ2-7	.	TRBD1	CASSLGQVPSYEQYF	TGTGCCAGCAGCTTGGGACAGGTCCCTTCCTACGAGCAGTACTTC
TRBV4-2	TRBJ2-1	.	TRBD2	CASSQDPLAEASSYNEQFF	TGTGCCAGCAGCCAAGATCCACTAGCGGAGGCTAGCTCCTACAATGAGCAGTTCTTC
TRBV7-9	TRBJ1-2	few	.	CASSLEREHGYTF	TGTGCCAGCAGCTTAGAGAGGGAGCATGGCTACACCTTC
TRBV14	TRBJ2-4	.	.	CASSRGSLISPQYF	TGTGCCAGCAGCCGCGGATCTTTAATTTCGCCTCAGTACTTC